The T cell receptor (beta chain) described here comes from a study of neoadjuvant anti-PD-1 for oral cavity cancer. At the level of the study: Patients without progression got a fourth dose around day 43.

Germline-derived CDR1 and CDR2 are SGHTA and FQGTGA. The CDR3 totals 15 residues. J was trimmed by 0 bases and V by 0 bases; bases with no gene match: 2. Only a few counts were recorded for this clone. The patients had HPV-negative, locally advanced oral cavity squamous cell carcinoma. Blood cells were analyzed directly, without culture or expansion. Some clones are missing from TCRdb's copy, which holds only in-frame ones; the method was immunoSEQ multiplex PCR. This table holds about 14,000 clones, around 75% found once. This chain connects TRBV7-3 to TRBJ2-7, with 7 bases lining up with TRBD1. The receptor was isolated from a person between 35 and 79 years old with oral cavity squamous cell carcinoma. The sample here was PBMCs, taken before nivolumab (anti-PD-1) treatment. The chain's CDR3 is CASSLTGQSSYEQYF. The CDR3 DNA sequence: TGTGCCAGCAGCTTAACGGGACAGAGCTCCTACGAGCAGTACTTC.